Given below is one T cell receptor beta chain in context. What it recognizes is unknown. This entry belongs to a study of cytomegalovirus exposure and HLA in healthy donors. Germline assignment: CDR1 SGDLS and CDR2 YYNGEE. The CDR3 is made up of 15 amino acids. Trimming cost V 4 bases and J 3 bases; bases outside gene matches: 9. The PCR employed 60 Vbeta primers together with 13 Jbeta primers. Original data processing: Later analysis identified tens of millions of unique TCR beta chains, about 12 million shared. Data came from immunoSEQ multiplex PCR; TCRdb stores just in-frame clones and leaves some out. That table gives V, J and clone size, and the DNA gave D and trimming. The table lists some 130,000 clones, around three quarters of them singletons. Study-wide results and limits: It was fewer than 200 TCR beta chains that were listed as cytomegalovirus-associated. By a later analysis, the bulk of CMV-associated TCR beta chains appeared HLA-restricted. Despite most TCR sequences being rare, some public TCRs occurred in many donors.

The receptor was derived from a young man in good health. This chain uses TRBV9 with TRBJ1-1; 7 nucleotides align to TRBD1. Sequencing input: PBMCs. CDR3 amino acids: CASSLAPTGDTEAFF. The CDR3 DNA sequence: TGTGCCAGCAGCCTAGCCCCAACAGGGGACACTGAAGCTTTCTTT.